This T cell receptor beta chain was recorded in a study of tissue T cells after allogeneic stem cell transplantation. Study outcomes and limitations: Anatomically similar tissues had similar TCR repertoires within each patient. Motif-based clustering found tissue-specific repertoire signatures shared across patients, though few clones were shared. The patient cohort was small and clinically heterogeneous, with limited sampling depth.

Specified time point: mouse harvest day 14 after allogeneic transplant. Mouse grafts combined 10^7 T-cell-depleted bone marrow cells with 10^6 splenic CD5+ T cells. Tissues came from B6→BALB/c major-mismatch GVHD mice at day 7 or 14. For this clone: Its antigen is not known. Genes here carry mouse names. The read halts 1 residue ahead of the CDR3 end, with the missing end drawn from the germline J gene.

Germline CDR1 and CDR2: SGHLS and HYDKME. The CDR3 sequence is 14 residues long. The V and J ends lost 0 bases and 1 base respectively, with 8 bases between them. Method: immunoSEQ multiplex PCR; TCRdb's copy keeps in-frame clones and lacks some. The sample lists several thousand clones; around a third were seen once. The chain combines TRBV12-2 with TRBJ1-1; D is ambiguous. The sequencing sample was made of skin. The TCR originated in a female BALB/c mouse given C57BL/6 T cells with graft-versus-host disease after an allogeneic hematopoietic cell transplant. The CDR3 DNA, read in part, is TGTGCCAGCTCTCTCGACACAATAAACACAGAAGTCTTC. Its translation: CASSLDTINTEVF. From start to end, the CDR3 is CASSLDTINTEVFF.